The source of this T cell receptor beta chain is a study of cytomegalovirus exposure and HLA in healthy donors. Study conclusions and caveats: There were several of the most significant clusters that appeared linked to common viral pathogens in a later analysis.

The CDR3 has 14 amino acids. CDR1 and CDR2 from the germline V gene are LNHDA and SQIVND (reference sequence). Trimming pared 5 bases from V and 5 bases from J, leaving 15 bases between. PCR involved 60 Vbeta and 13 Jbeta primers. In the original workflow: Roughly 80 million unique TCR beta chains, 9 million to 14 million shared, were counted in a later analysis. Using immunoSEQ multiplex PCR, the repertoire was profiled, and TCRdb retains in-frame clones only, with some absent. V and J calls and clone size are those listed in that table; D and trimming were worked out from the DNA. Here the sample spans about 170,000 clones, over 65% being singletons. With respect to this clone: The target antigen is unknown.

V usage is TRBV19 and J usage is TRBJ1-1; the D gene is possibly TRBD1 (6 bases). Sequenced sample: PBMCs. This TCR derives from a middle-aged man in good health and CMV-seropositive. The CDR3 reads CASSPQGQGTEAFF. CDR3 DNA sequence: TGTGCCAGTAGTCCACAGGGCCAAGGGACTGAAGCTTTCTTT. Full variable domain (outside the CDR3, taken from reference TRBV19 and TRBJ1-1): DGGITQSPKYLFRKEGQNVTLSCEQNLNHDAMYWYRQDPGQGLRLIYYSQIVNDFQKGDIAEGYSVSREKKESFPLTVTSAQKNPTAFYLCASSPQGQGTEAFFGQGTRLTVV.